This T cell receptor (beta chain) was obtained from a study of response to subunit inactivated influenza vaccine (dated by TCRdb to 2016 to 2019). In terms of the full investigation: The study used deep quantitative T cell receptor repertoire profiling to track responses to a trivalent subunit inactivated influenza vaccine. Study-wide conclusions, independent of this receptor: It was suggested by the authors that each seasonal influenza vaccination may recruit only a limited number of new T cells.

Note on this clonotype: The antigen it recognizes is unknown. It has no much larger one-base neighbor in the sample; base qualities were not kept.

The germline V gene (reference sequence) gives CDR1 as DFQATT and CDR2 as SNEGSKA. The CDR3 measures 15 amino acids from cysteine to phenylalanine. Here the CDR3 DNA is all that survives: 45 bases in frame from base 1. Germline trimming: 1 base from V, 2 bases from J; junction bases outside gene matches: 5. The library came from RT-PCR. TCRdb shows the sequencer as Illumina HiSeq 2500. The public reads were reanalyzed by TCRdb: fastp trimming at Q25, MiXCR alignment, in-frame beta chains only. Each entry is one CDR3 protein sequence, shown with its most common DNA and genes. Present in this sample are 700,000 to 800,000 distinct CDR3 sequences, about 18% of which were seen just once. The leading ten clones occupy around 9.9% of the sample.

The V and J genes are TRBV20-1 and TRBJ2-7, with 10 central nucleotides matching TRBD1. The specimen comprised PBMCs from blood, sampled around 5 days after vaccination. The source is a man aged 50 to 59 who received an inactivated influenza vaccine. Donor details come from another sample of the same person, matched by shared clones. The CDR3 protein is CSARGGTGATYEQYF. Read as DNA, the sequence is TGCAGTGCTAGAGGGGGGACAGGGGCCACCTACGAGCAGTACTTC.